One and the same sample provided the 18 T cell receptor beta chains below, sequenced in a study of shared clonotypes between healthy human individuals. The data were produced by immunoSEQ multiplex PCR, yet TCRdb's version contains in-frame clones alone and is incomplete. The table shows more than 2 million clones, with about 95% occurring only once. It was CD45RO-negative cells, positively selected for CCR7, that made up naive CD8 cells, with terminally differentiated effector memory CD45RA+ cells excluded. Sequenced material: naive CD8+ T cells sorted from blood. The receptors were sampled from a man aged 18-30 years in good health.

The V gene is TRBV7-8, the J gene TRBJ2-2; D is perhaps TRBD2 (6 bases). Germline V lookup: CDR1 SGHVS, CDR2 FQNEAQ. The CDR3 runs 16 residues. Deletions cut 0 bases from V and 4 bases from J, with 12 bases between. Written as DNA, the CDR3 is TGTGCCAGCAGCTTAGCGCTAGTGGGGGGCACCGGGGAGCTGTTTTTT. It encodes CASSLALVGGTGELFF.

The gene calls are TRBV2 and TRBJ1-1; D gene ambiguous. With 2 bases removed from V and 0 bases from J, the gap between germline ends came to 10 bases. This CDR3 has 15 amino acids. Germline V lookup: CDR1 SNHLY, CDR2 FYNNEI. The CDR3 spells CASSERNRLNTEAFF. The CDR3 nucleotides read TGTGCCAGCAGTGAAAGAAACAGATTGAACACTGAAGCTTTCTTT.

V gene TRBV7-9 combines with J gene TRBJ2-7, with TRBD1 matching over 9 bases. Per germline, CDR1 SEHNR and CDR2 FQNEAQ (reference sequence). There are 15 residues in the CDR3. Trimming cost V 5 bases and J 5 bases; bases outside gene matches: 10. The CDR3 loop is CASSATGQGLHEQYF. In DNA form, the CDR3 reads TGTGCCAGCAGCGCCACGGGACAGGGCCTGCACGAGCAGTACTTC.

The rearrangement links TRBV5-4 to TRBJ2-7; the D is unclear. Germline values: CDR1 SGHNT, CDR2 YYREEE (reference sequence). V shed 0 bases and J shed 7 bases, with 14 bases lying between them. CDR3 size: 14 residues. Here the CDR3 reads CASSLDGSTWEQYF. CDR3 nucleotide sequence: TGTGCCAGCAGCTTGGATGGCAGTACGTGGGAGCAGTACTTC.

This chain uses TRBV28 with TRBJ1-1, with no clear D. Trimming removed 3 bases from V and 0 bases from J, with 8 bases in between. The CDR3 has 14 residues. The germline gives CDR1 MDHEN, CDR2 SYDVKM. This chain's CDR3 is CASSFVDVNTEAFF. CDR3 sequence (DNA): TGTGCCAGCAGTTTTGTGGACGTGAACACTGAAGCTTTCTTT.

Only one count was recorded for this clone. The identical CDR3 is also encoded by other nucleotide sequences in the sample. The CDR3 sequence is CASSLTSGRVYEQYF. For the CDR3, the DNA is TGTGCCAGCAGTCTTACTAGCGGGAGGGTCTACGAGCAGTACTTC. The gene calls are TRBV27 and TRBJ2-7; 13 bases are a match to TRBD2. The V and J ends lost 5 bases and 3 bases, in that order; junction bases with no gene match: 4. Germline values: CDR1 MNHEY, CDR2 SMNVEV (reference sequence). The CDR3 length is 15 residues.

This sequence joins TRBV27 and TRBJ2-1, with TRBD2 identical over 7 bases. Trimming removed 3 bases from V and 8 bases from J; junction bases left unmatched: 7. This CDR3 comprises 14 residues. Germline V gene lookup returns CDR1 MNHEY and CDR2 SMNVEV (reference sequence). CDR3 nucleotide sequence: TGTGCCAGCAGTTTTGTTGGGGGGGAGGATGAGCAGTTCTTC. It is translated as CASSFVGGEDEQFF.

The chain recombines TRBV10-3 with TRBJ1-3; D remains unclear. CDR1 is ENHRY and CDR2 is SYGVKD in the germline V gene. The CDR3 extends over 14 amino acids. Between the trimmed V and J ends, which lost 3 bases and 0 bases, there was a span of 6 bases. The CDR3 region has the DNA TGTGCCATCAGTGACCACTTCTCTGGAAACACCATATATTTT. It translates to CAISDHFSGNTIYF.

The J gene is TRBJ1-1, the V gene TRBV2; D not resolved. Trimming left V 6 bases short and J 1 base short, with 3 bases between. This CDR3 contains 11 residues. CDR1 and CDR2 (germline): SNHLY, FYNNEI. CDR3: CASSPNTEAFF. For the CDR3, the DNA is TGTGCCAGCAGCCCGAACACTGAAGCTTTCTTT.

The CDR3 nucleotides are TGTGCCAGCAGCCCGTTGGGGCCCGGTCCCACCCAGTACTTC. The encoded protein is CASSPLGPGPTQYF. The chain recombines TRBV27 with TRBJ2-5; D may be TRBD1 (5 bases). V lost 6 bases to trimming and J lost 8 bases, with 19 bases between them. The germline CDR1 and CDR2 sequences are MNHEY and SMNVEV (reference sequence). The CDR3 contains 14 residues.

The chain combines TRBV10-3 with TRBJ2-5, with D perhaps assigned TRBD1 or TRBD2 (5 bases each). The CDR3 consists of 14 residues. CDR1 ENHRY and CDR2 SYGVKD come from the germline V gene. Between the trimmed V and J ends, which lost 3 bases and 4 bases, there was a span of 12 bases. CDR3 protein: CAISETGLPETQYF. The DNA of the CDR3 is TGTGCCATCAGTGAAACGGGGCTGCCAGAGACCCAGTACTTC.

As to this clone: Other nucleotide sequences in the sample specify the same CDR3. The CDR3 reads CASSGGSNQPQHF. As DNA, the CDR3 is TGTGCCAGCAGTGGCGGTAGCAATCAGCCCCAGCATTTT. This chain joins TRBV2 and TRBJ1-5; D is uncertain. Trimming removed 4 bases at V and 0 bases at J, with 4 bases between. Germline CDR1 and CDR2: SNHLY and FYNNEI. The CDR3 covers 13 residues.

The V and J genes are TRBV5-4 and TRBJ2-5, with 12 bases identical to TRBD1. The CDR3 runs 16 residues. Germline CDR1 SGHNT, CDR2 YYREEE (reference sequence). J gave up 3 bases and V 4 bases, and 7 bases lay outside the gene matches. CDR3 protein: CASSPGTGGVEETQYF. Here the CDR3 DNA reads TGTGCCAGCAGCCCTGGGACAGGGGGCGTCGAAGAGACCCAGTACTTC.

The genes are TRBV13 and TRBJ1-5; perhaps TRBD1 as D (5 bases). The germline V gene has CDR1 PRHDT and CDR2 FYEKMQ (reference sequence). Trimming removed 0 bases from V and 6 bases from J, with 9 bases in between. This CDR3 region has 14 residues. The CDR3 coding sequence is TGTGCCAGCAGCTTAGGTCTGGGGGGTCAGCCCCAGCATTTT. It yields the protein CASSLGLGGQPQHF.

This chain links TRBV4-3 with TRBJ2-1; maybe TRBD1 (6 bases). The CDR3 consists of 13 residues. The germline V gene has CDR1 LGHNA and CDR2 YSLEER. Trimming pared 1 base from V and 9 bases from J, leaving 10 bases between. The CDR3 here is CASSQAQGGEQFF. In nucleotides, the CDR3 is TGCGCCAGCAGCCAAGCACAGGGCGGTGAGCAGTTCTTC.

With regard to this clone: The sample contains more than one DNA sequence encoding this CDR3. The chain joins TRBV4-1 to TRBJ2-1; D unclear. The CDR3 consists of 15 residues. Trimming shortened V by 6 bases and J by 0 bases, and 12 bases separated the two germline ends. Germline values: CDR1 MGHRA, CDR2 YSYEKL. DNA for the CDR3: TGCGCCAGCAGTCAGGACCCAAGCTCCTACAATGAGCAGTTCTTC. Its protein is CASSQDPSSYNEQFF.

The CDR3 DNA reads as TGTGCCAGCAGCTTAGGGAGGGCAGGGGGCTCGGTAAGGAGTGGCTACACCTTC. It codes for CASSLGRAGGSVRSGYTF. The J gene is TRBJ1-2, the V gene TRBV13; 8 bases match TRBD1. From germline, CDR1 is PRHDT and CDR2 FYEKMQ (reference sequence). The V segment lost 0 bases and the J segment 7 bases; nucleotides outside the gene matches: 16. The CDR3 consists of 18 residues.

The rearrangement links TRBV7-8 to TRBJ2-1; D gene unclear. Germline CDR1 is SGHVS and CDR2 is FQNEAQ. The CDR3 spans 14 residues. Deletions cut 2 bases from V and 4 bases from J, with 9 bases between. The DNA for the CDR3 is TGTGCCAGCAGCTTATTGTCAGGATACAATGAGCAGTTCTTC. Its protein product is CASSLLSGYNEQFF.